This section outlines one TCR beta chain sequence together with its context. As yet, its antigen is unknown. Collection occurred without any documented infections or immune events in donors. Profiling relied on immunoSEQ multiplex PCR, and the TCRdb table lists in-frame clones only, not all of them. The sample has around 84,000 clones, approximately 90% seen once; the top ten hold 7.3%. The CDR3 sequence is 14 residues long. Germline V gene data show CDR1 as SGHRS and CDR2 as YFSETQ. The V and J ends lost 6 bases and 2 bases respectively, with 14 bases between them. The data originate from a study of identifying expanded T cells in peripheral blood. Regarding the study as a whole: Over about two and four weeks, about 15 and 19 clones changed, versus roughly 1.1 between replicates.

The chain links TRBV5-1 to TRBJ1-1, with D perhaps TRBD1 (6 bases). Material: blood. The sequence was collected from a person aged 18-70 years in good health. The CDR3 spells CASTQGSPNTEAFF. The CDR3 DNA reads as TGCGCCAGCACACAGGGAAGCCCCAACACTGAAGCTTTCTTT.